The clone carrying this T cell receptor beta chain was detected only once. The antigen is unknown. People who had autoimmune disease history or systemic immunosuppression were excluded. This record belongs to a study of OX40 agonist ivuxolimab in advanced cancers. About the study: Ivuxolimab was administered intravenously to patients at 0.01 to 10 mg/kg every 2 weeks.

The germline V gene encodes CDR1 SQVTM and CDR2 ANQGSEA. The V and J ends lost 4 bases and 4 bases respectively, with 12 bases between them. The CDR3 contains 13 residues. The table came from immunoSEQ multiplex PCR; TCRdb's copy has only in-frame clones and leaves some out. This sample carries 31,000 or so clones, about 88% of them seen once, and the ten largest clones take about 22%. Study observations and caveats: CD4+ T cells averaged fewer expanded clones than CD8+ T cells.

V and J are TRBV29-1 and TRBJ2-3; the D gene is possibly TRBD2 (5 bases). This TCR was recovered from an adult with an advanced solid tumor such as melanoma, head and neck, liver or kidney cancer. The starting material was CD4+ or CD8+ T cells sorted from blood, obtained in a trial of the OX40 agonist ivuxolimab. The CDR3 sequence is CSVVGESADTQYF. DNA of the CDR3: TGCAGCGTTGTCGGGGAGAGCGCAGATACGCAGTATTTT.